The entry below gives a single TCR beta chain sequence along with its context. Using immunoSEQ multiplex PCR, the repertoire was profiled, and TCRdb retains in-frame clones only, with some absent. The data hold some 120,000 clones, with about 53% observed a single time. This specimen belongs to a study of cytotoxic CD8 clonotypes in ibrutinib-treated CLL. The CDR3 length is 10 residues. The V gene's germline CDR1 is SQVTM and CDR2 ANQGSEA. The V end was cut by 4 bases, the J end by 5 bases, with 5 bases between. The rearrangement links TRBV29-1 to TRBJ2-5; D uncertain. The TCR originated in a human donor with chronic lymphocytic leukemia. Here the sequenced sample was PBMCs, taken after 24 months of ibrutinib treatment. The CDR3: CSVADETQYF. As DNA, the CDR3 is TGCAGCGTTGCTGACGAGACCCAGTACTTC.